Shown below are 28 T cell receptor beta chains from a single sample sequenced in a study of T-cell reconstitution after alpha-beta-depleted transplantation in children. Preparation of the TCRbeta library was carried out with unique molecular identifiers. TCRdb processed the PCR reads anew with MiXCR; each CDR3 protein has one entry. The profile shows about 480,000 distinct CDR3 sequences, around an eighth of them singletons. The material sequenced was PBMCs from the stem cell graft donor, taken from the stem cell graft. These receptors were taken from a human donor who donated a stem cell graft to a child with combined immunodeficiency.

The V gene is TRBV4-2, the J gene TRBJ1-4, with D uncertain. Per germline, CDR1 LGHNA and CDR2 YNFKEQ. V was trimmed by 0 bases and J by 5 bases, leaving 10 bases between them. This CDR3 has 15 residues. The chain's CDR3 is CASSQEGQKNEKLFF. In nucleotides, the CDR3 is TGTGCCAGCAGCCAAGAGGGTCAGAAGAATGAAAAACTGTTTTTT.

This clonotype was picked up a small number of times. The chain is built from TRBV7-9 and TRBJ1-5; 7 bases are shared with TRBD1. CDR1 and CDR2 (germline): SEHNR, FQNEAQ (reference sequence). V gave up 5 bases and J gave up 1 base; unmatched junction bases: 8. This CDR3 comprises 16 residues. The DNA for the CDR3 is TGTGCCAGCAGCGACCGGGACAGAGGGAGCAATCAGCCCCAGCATTTT. Amino acid sequence: CASSDRDRGSNQPQHF.

V usage is TRBV30 and J usage is TRBJ1-6, with D hard to call. Germline V CDR1 and CDR2: GTSNPN, SVGIG (reference sequence). CDR3 length: 14 residues. Trimming took 3 bases from V and 9 from J, leaving 15 bases between them. CDR3 sequence (DNA): TGTGCCTGGAGGGAGCCCCTAGGGTCTTCACCCCTCCACTTT. Translated: CAWREPLGSSPLHF.

J is TRBJ2-4 and V is TRBV6-2 or TRBV6-3; D not resolved. V was shortened by 0 bases and J by 0 bases, with 12 bases between the two germline ends. Germline V lookup: CDR1 MNHEY, CDR2 SVGEGT. There are 17 residues in the CDR3. CDR3 nucleotide sequence: TGTGCCAGCAGTTACTCCCTCGACAAACCAGCCAAAAACATTCAGTACTTC. Translation: CASSYSLDKPAKNIQYF.

This clonotype was observed a handful of times. V usage is TRBV6-1 and J usage is TRBJ2-5, with 7 bases identical to TRBD1. Trimming at V came to 4 bases and at J to 9 bases, leaving 14 bases not matched to a gene. The CDR3 runs to 15 residues. The V gene's germline CDR1 is MNHNS and CDR2 SASEGT. The CDR3 DNA sequence: TGTGCCAGCAGTGCCTACAGGGGCAGCTATCGGGCCCAGTACTTC. It specifies CASSAYRGSYRAQYF.

This clonotype was picked up many times. V and J are TRBV4-2 and TRBJ1-5; D is undetermined. The CDR3 extends over 16 amino acids. CDR1 and CDR2 from the germline V gene are LGHNA and YNFKEQ. The ends were cut back, 1 base at V and 2 bases at J, with 12 bases in the middle. CDR3 sequence reads: CASSQVYGGGNQPQHF. CDR3 coding DNA: TGTGCCAGCAGCCAAGTTTACGGAGGCGGCAATCAGCCCCAGCATTTT.

The chain employs TRBV11-2 and TRBJ2-1; 7 nucleotides agree with TRBD2. In germline, CDR1 is SGHAT, CDR2 FQNNGV. The CDR3 is 15 residues long. J gave up 5 bases and V 1 base, and 5 bases lay outside the gene matches. CDR3 loop: CASSLGEGLNNEQFF. The CDR3 nucleotides read TGTGCCAGCAGCTTAGGGGAGGGACTTAACAATGAGCAGTTCTTC.

This chain connects TRBV20-1 to TRBJ1-6; D call uncertain. This CDR3 contains 14 residues. CDR1 and CDR2 (germline): DFQATT, SNEGSKA (reference sequence). Trimming took off 3 bases at V and 9 bases at J, with 15 bases between the two ends. The CDR3 nucleotides are TGCAGTGCTAGTAGCACGGGCCAAGGTTCACCCCTCCACTTT. Protein sequence: CSASSTGQGSPLHF.

The chain is built from TRBV15 and TRBJ2-3; unclear D gene. Deletions cut 0 bases from V and 0 bases from J, with 13 bases between. CDR1 LNHNV and CDR2 YYDKDF come from the germline V gene (reference sequence). The CDR3 consists of 17 residues. CDR3 sequence: CATSREPWTASTDTQYF. The CDR3 DNA is TGTGCCACCAGCAGAGAACCCTGGACCGCTAGCACAGATACGCAGTATTTT.

This clonotype was detected ten times or more. The V and J genes are TRBV5-6 and TRBJ2-1; 7 bases are shared with TRBD2. Germline V lookup: CDR1 SGHDT, CDR2 YYEEEE. V lost 0 bases, J lost 10 bases, and 7 bases stayed unmatched. The CDR3 spans 14 residues. CDR3 DNA: TGTGCCAGCAGCTTGGGGCGGGGGTGGCGGGAGCAGTTCTTC. The encoded protein is CASSLGRGWREQFF.

This clonotype was observed at least ten times. The gene calls are TRBV12-3 or TRBV12-4 and TRBJ2-3; 7 nucleotides align to TRBD1. The junction had 10 bases not matched to a gene; V was cut back by 5 bases and J by 5 bases. CDR3 size: 15 residues. Here the CDR3 reads CASSLRDSDQDTQYF. DNA of the CDR3: TGTGCCAGCAGTCTACGGGACAGCGACCAAGATACGCAGTATTTT.

This clonotype was recorded many times. The CDR3 loop reads CASSVDGGPTDTQYF. The CDR3 DNA reads as TGTGCCAGCAGCGTAGATGGCGGACCCACAGATACGCAGTATTTT. The rearrangement joins TRBV9 to TRBJ2-3; D call uncertain. Germline CDR1 reads SGDLS; CDR2 reads YYNGEE. Trimming removed 0 bases at V and 2 bases at J, with 10 bases between. This CDR3 spans 15 amino acids.

This clonotype occurred a few times. The rearrangement links TRBV30 to TRBJ2-5; unclear D gene. The CDR3 extends over 12 amino acids. The V end lost 1 base, the J end lost 5 bases, and 8 bases lay between the germline ends. The germline V gene has CDR1 GTSNPN and CDR2 SVGIG (reference sequence). CDR3 loop: CAWSGFRETQYF. Written as DNA, the CDR3 is TGTGCCTGGAGTGGGTTCAGGGAGACCCAGTACTTC.

The chain combines TRBV12-5 with TRBJ2-7, with D possibly being TRBD1 or TRBD2 (5 bases each). Trimming removed 3 bases from V and 1 base from J, with 16 bases in between. This CDR3 has 16 amino acids. Germline CDR1 LGHNT, CDR2 FRNRAP. This chain's CDR3 is CASGLARGTQSYEQYF. In DNA form, the CDR3 reads TGTGCTAGTGGTTTAGCGAGAGGGACGCAGTCCTACGAGCAGTACTTC. Together with reference TRBV12-5 and TRBJ2-7, the CDR3 gives the full variable domain: DARVTQTPRHKVTEMGQEVTMRCQPILGHNTVFWYRQTMMQGLELLAYFRNRAPLDDSGMPKDRFSAEMPDATLATLKIQPSEPRDSAVYFCASGLARGTQSYEQYFGPGTRLTVT.

V gene TRBV29-1 combines with J gene TRBJ2-1; 10 nucleotides match TRBD2. The CDR3 has 14 amino acids. Trimming removed 0 bases from V and 4 bases from J; junction bases left unmatched: 0. CDR1 is SQVTM, CDR2 ANQGSEA, per germline. CDR3 nucleotides: TGCAGCGTTGAAGAAGCGGGAGGGTACAATGAGCAGTTCTTC. This translates into CSVEEAGGYNEQFF.

This chain joins TRBV12-3 or TRBV12-4 and TRBJ2-1; no reliable D call. The V end lost 7 bases, the J end lost 4 bases, and 17 bases lay between the germline ends. The CDR3 length is 15 residues. The chain's CDR3 is CASTQGAYIYNEQFF. The CDR3 DNA reads TGTGCCAGCACCCAAGGAGCGTATATTTACAATGAGCAGTTCTTC.

This clonotype was seen ten or more times. An end of the junction does not agree with germline; a read error may underlie this. The CDR3 DNA reads TGTGCCAGCAGGACCGTTGGCGAGGAGGACTTC. Protein product: CASRTVGEEDF. The chain joins TRBV7-8 to TRBJ2-7; D is perhaps TRBD2 (5 bases). The CDR3 spans 11 residues. From germline, CDR1 is SGHVS and CDR2 FQNEAQ.

The V gene is TRBV6-2 or TRBV6-3, the J gene TRBJ2-7; perhaps TRBD2 as D (6 bases). The germline V gene has CDR1 MNHEY and CDR2 SVGEGT. Deletions cut 7 bases from V and 3 bases from J, with 10 bases between. The CDR3 is made up of 12 amino acids. The CDR3 is CASTTSYYEQYF. The DNA for the CDR3 is TGTGCCAGCACGACTAGTTACTACGAGCAGTACTTC.

This clonotype showed up many times. The gene calls are TRBV12-3 or TRBV12-4 and TRBJ1-5; D might be TRBD1 (5 bases). The CDR3 length is 14 residues. Between the trimmed V and J ends, which lost 5 bases and 2 bases, there was a span of 10 bases. DNA for the CDR3: TGTGCCAGCAGTACAGGAAGGGGCAATCAGCCCCAGCATTTT. Translated, it gives CASSTGRGNQPQHF.

This clonotype was seen repeatedly, ten times or more. The gene calls are TRBV5-1 and TRBJ2-2; D perhaps matches TRBD1 (6 bases). This CDR3 contains 15 residues. The germline gives CDR1 SGHRS, CDR2 YFSETQ. The V and J ends lost 0 bases and 1 base respectively, with 7 bases between them. CDR3 protein: CASSLVGQNTGELFF. The CDR3, as DNA: TGCGCCAGCAGCTTGGTGGGACAGAACACCGGGGAGCTGTTTTTT.

This rearrangement joins TRBV7-3 to TRBJ1-4, with a tentative D call TRBD1 (5 bases). The germline V gene encodes CDR1 SGHTA and CDR2 FQGTGA. The CDR3 totals 18 residues. V was cut by 1 base and J by 4 bases, with 19 bases left in between. The DNA for the CDR3 is TGTGCCAGCAGCTTAAACGGCGACGTAGGACAACTTAATGAAAAACTGTTTTTT. It is translated as CASSLNGDVGQLNEKLFF.

The sample holds a few counts of this clonotype. V gene TRBV27 combines with J gene TRBJ2-3; D gene ambiguous. V lost 2 bases and J 4 bases, leaving 10 bases between the germline ends. CDR3 length: 14 residues. The germline gives CDR1 MNHEY, CDR2 SMNVEV (reference sequence). CDR3 residues: CASSLGVSPDTQYF. In DNA, the CDR3 is TGTGCCAGCAGTTTAGGGGTTAGTCCAGATACGCAGTATTTT.

This clonotype turned up a few times. The rearrangement uses TRBV4-2 and TRBJ2-7; either TRBD1 or TRBD2 may supply D (5 bases each). The V gene lost 0 bases and the J gene lost 1 base, with 19 bases spanning the gap. Germline V lookup: CDR1 LGHNA, CDR2 YNFKEQ. This CDR3 is 18 amino acids long. CDR3 region: CASSQDLPKRGRSYEQYF. The CDR3 DNA follows: TGTGCCAGCAGCCAAGATCTTCCTAAACGGGGCAGATCCTACGAGCAGTACTTC.

Only a few counts were recorded for this clonotype. The rearrangement joins TRBV29-1 to TRBJ1-2, with D perhaps matching TRBD1 (6 bases). The CDR3 is 13 residues long. Germline CDR1 SQVTM, CDR2 ANQGSEA. V lost 6 bases and J lost 2, with 13 bases in between. The CDR3 protein is CSVTDGGNYGYTF. CDR3 nucleotide sequence: TGCAGCGTCACCGACGGGGGCAACTATGGCTACACCTTC.

This clonotype was detected ten times or more. As DNA, the CDR3 is TGTGCCAGCAGCCAAGATCGACAGGGAGTGGACGAGCAGTACTTC. Translated, it gives CASSQDRQGVDEQYF. J is TRBJ2-7 and V is TRBV4-2; 7 bases agree with TRBD1. The V and J ends lost 0 bases and 5 bases, in that order; junction bases with no gene match: 7. This CDR3 comprises 15 residues. Germline loops: CDR1 LGHNA, CDR2 YNFKEQ.

This clonotype was observed at least ten times. The rearrangement uses TRBV5-1 and TRBJ2-7; no clear D. The germline CDR1 and CDR2 sequences are SGHRS and YFSETQ. Trimming removed 5 bases from V and 6 bases from J, with 6 bases in between. There are 10 residues in the CDR3. CDR3 nucleotide sequence: TGCGCCAGCAGTATCGGCGAGCAGTACTTC. Translated: CASSIGEQYF.

This clonotype came up a few times. The V and J genes are TRBV18 and TRBJ2-5, with D possibly matching TRBD2 (6 bases). The length of the CDR3 is 13 residues. The V gene's germline CDR1 is KGHSH and CDR2 LQKENI. Trimming cost V 4 bases and J 5 bases, with 11 bases left between them. The CDR3 protein is CASSQEGMETQYF. CDR3 nucleotide sequence: TGTGCCAGCTCACAGGAGGGGATGGAGACCCAGTACTTC. Combining the CDR3 with reference TRBV18 and TRBJ2-5 gives the whole variable domain NAGVMQNPRHLVRRRGQEARLRCSPMKGHSHVYWYRQLPEEGLKFMVYLQKENIIDESGMPKERFSAEFPKEGPSILRIQQVVRGDSAAYFCASSQEGMETQYFGPGTRLLVL.

This clonotype was observed many times. The V and J genes are TRBV7-7 and TRBJ2-1; the D gene is possibly TRBD2 (5 bases). Trimming took off 0 bases at V and 10 bases at J, with 13 bases between the two ends. The CDR3 spans 14 residues. Germline V gene sequence: CDR1 SSHAT, CDR2 FNYEAQ (reference sequence). The CDR3 protein is CASSLASEGSEQFF. CDR3 nucleotides: TGTGCCAGCAGCTTAGCGTCCGAGGGTTCGGAGCAGTTCTTC. The whole variable domain, filled in from reference TRBV7-7 and TRBJ2-1, reads GAGVSQSPRYKVTKRGQDVTLRCDPISSHATLYWYQQALGQGPEFLTYFNYEAQPDKSGLPSDRFSAERPEGSISTLTIQRTEQRDSAMYRCASSLASEGSEQFFGPGTRLTVL.